This T cell receptor beta chain was captured by sequencing in a study of STAT5B mutations in CD4+ large granular lymphocyte leukemia. Healthy controls were blood donor buffy coats. With respect to this clone: Its antigen is undetermined.

The CDR3 spans 12 residues. Germline V CDR1 and CDR2: ENHRY, SYGVKD. The V end lost 6 bases, the J end lost 2 bases, and 7 bases lay between the germline ends. Sequencing used immunoSEQ multiplex PCR; TCRdb keeps in-frame clones, though not all of them. Among roughly 34,000 clones, about 80% were seen once, and the ten largest hold roughly 6.9%. Study observations and caveats: No patients shared main leukemic clonotypes, though approximately 26% appeared at low frequency elsewhere. Top patient clones used TRBV06 genes more often: 8/27 versus 2/35 in controls. CD4-sorted patient repertoires seemed more clonal than healthy CD4+ repertoires.

This chain connects TRBV10-3 to TRBJ1-1; TRBD1 might be the D (6 bases). What was sequenced was CD4+ T cells from blood buffy coats. The sequence came from a human donor in good health. CDR3 bases: TGTGCCATCAGGACAGGCAACACTGAAGCTTTCTTT. Its protein is CAIRTGNTEAFF.